The rows below give T cell receptor beta chains drawn from one sample of a study of blood T cell repertoires in COVID-19. The method was immunoSEQ multiplex PCR; TCRdb's version includes in-frame clones alone and lacks a portion of them. Found here are 150,000 to 200,000 clones, approximately 73% of them singletons; the top ten hold approximately 16%. The sequencing input was PBMCs or T cells enriched from blood (not recorded which). The receptor set was obtained from a woman in her forties or fifties with acute COVID-19. Both conserved end residues are part of each CDR3.

J gene	CDR3 length	V gene	CDR3 protein
TRBJ1-5	15	TRBV6-5	CASSYSAGGQQPQHF
TRBJ1-2	16	TRBV18	CASSPGQGATLYGYTF
TRBJ1-1	13	TRBV3-1/TRBV3-2	CASSHRTLAEAFF
TRBJ2-1	14	TRBV27	CASSSLAGGDEQFF
TRBJ1-4	15	TRBV5-4	CASSPDGAGDEKLFF
TRBJ1-2	13	TRBV5-6	CASSLEYRGSYTF
TRBJ1-1	15	TRBV10-2	CATRGTGLGDTEAFF
TRBJ1-2	12	TRBV7-9	CASSYDNSGYTF
TRBJ1-3	15	TRBV13	CASSPAPGAGNTIYF
TRBJ1-4	14	TRBV25-1	CASTRTAGNEKLFF
TRBJ1-3	14	TRBV28	CASSATGAGNTIYF
TRBJ2-3	17	TRBV28	CASSLSEGGGGPDTQYF
TRBJ2-5	13	TRBV6-5	CATQRGGRETQYF
TRBJ1-6	16	TRBV5-8	CASSRAGGDLNSPLHF
TRBJ1-5	16	TRBV5-5	CASSTEQGRGDQPQHF
TRBJ2-3	15	TRBV9	CASSPSGTSLDTQYF
TRBJ2-2	14	TRBV24-1	CATSDLSYTGELFF
TRBJ1-4	14	TRBV2	CASSDGQFNEKLFF
TRBJ1-2	16	TRBV29-1	CSASSGTGGAVDGYTF
TRBJ2-1	14	TRBV2	CASFDRVSSNEQFF
TRBJ1-5	15	TRBV2	CASTEQGVTGQPQHF
TRBJ2-2	15	TRBV30	CAWRAQGLVAGELFF
TRBJ1-2	16	TRBV5-1	CASSMGWTGSDYGYTF
TRBJ2-5	12	TRBV29-1	CSVGQGQETQYF
TRBJ2-1	16	TRBV13	CASSPAGLAGHNEQFF
TRBJ2-5	18	TRBV21-1	CASSTPGRLAGGRETQYF
TRBJ1-3	16	TRBV3-1/TRBV3-2	CASSLPVGASGNTIYF
TRBJ1-4	17	TRBV4-1	CASSRLPTGSTNEKLFF
TRBJ1-1	11	TRBV30	CAWSNQVEAFF
TRBJ2-1	15	TRBV7-8	CASSPSGGGYNEQFF
TRBJ1-6	13	TRBV6-5	CASSYSAGSPLHF
TRBJ1-1	16	TRBV7-9	CASSLPTGQLNTEAFF
TRBJ1-5	13	TRBV6-5	CATSRVSNQPQHF
TRBJ2-1	13	TRBV4-3	CASSPGDHNEQFF